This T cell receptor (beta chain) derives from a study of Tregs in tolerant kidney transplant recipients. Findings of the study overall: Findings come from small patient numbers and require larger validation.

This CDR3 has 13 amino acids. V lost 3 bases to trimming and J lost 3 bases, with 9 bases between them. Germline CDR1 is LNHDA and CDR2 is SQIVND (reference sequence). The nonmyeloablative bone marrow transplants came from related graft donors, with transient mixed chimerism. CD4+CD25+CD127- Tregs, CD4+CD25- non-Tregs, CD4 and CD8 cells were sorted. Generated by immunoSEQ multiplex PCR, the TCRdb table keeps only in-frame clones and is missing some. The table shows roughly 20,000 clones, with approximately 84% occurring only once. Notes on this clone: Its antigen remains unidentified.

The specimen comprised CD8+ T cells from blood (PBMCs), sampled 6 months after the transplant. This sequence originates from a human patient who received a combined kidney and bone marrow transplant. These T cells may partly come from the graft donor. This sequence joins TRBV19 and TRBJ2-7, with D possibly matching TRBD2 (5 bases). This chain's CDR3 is CASSIGSGYEQYF. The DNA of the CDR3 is TGTGCCAGTAGTATTGGGAGCGGCTACGAGCAGTACTTC.